This entry features one TCR beta chain sequence. What it binds is unknown. Trimming removed 6 bases from V and 2 bases from J, with 12 bases in between. Germline lookup yields CDR1 MNHNY and CDR2 SVGAGI (reference sequence). There are 14 residues in the CDR3. This sample stems from a study of shared clonotypes between healthy human individuals. The study's findings and limits: Non-shared clonotypes had lower generation probabilities than those shared by all four donors. Researchers found naive subsets generally carried larger estimated richness than memory subsets. Large sequencing depth failed to make sorted-subset sequencing complete, rarefaction showed.

The table came from immunoSEQ multiplex PCR; TCRdb's copy has only in-frame clones and leaves some out. The data contain about 2 million clones, about 95% of them singletons. Naive-designated CD8 cells lacked CD45RO, were positively enriched for CCR7, and omitted terminally differentiated effector memory CD45RA+ cells. The V gene is TRBV6-6, the J gene TRBJ2-3; D not resolved. This receptor was identified in a man between 18 and 29 years old in good health. Sequenced: naive CD8+ T cells sorted from blood. CDR3 bases: TGTGCCAGCAGCCTTGGGATCTCCACAGATACGCAGTATTTT. Translated, it gives CASSLGISTDTQYF.